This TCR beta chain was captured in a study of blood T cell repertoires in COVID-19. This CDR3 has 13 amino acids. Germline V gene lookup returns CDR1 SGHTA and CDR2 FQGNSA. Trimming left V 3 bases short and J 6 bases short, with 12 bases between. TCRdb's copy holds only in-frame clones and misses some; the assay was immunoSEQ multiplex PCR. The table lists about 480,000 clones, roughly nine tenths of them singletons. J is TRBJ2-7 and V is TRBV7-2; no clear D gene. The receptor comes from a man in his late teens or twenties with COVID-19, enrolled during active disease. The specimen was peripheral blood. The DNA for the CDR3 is TGTGCCAGCAGCTTCCCGCCGAGCCCCGAGCAGTACTTC. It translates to CASSFPPSPEQYF.